These T cell receptor beta chains were read from a single sample in a study of blood T cell repertoires in COVID-19. Produced via immunoSEQ multiplex PCR; TCRdb's table is partial and in-frame only. The repertoire consists of roughly 40,000 clones, with roughly three quarters occurring once and the leading ten covering 27%. Material for sequencing was peripheral blood. Receptors originate from a man older than 75 with acute or convalescent COVID-19. CDR3s include the opening cysteine and the closing phenylalanine or tryptophan. Each record gives: clone size, D gene, V gene, J gene, CDR3 protein, CDR3 DNA. D genes are given only for firm matches. A clone size is listed for some rows: how often the clone was seen (once, few, many), or a class if it is expanded.

>.|TRBD1|TRBV2|TRBJ2-7
CASSPGQGTWQYF
TGTGCCAGCAGCCCCGGACAGGGGACGTGGCAGTACTTC
>.|.|TRBV7-8|TRBJ1-1
CASSWGRNTEAFF
TGTGCCAGCAGCTGGGGCCGGAACACTGAAGCTTTCTTT
>few|.|TRBV21-1|TRBJ2-7
CAERLLGPVSYEQYF
TGTGCGGAGCGTCTTCTGGGGCCGGTCTCCTACGAGCAGTACTTC
>.|.|TRBV12-3/TRBV12-4|TRBJ1-6
CASSQYERAPLHF
TGTGCCAGCAGCCAATATGAGAGGGCACCCCTCCACTTT
>.|TRBD2|TRBV4-1|TRBJ2-2
CASSRTSGEGRYTGELFF
TGCGCCAGCAGCCGGACTAGCGGGGAAGGGCGCTACACCGGGGAGCTGTTTTTT
>.|TRBD1|TRBV11-3|TRBJ2-2
CASSLERGPNTGELFF
TGTGCCAGCAGCTTAGAAAGGGGGCCGAACACCGGGGAGCTGTTTTTT
>.|.|TRBV6-5|TRBJ2-7
CASSLGVTTYEQYF
TGTGCCAGCAGTTTAGGGGTGACGACCTACGAGCAGTACTTC
>few|.|TRBV5-1|TRBJ1-1
CASSLGGTAGTEAFF
TGCGCCAGCAGCTTGGGAGGCACGGCGGGAACTGAAGCTTTCTTT
>.|.|TRBV10-1|TRBJ1-2
CAVQEGYGYTF
TGCGCCGTCCAGGAGGGCTATGGCTACACCTTC
>.|TRBD1|TRBV13|TRBJ1-2
CASSSRDYGQGSGYTF
TGTGCCAGCAGCTCCCGAGATTATGGACAGGGAAGTGGCTACACCTTC
>few|.|TRBV18|TRBJ2-3
CASSPPGSGPDTQYF
TGTGCCAGCTCACCACCGGGGAGCGGCCCAGATACGCAGTATTTT
>once|TRBD2|TRBV24-1|TRBJ2-3
CATRGASGSGADTQYF
TGTGCCACCAGGGGGGCTAGCGGGAGTGGGGCAGATACGCAGTATTTT
>.|TRBD1|TRBV5-4|TRBJ1-1
CASSGDRANTEAFF
TGTGCCAGCAGCGGGGACAGGGCTAACACTGAAGCTTTCTTT